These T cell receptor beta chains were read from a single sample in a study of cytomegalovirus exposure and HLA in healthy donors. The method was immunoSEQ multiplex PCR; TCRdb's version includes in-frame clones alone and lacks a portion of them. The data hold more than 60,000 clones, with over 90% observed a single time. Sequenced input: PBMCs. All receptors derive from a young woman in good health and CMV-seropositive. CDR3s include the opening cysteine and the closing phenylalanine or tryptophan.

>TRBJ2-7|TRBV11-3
CASSLEEVTYEQYF
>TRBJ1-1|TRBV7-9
CASSRIQGNAFF
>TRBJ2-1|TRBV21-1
CASSPPLFF
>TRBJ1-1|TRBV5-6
CASSWAANTEAFF
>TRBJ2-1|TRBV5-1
CASSLFRASGESSYNEQFF
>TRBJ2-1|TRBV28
CASSSPGLAGSWYEQFF
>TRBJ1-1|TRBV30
CAWSVSRNTEAFF
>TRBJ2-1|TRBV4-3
CASSQITSVGEQFF
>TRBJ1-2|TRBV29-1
CSVEGGVGANYGYTF
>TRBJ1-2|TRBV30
CAEGGYTF
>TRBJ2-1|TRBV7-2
CASSLERTVYNEQFF
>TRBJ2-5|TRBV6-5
CASSYPDSETQYF
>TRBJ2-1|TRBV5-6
CASSFSDNEQFF
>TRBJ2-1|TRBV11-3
CASSLGGRREQFF